This T cell receptor beta chain derives from a study of shared T cell receptors in the human thymus. TCRdb keeps only in-frame clones here, not all; method: immunoSEQ multiplex PCR. The sample records hundreds of thousands of clones, more than 70% being singletons. The CDR3 is 17 amino acids. Germline V gene sequence: CDR1 KGHSH, CDR2 LQKENI. Trimming removed 3 bases from V and 2 bases from J; junction bases left unmatched: 9. These data are also associated with another study on human thymus T cells. That report notes: All donors were healthy Finnish infants who were undergoing corrective surgery to treat congenital heart defects. Resections from corrective heart surgery provided thymus tissue.

Sequenced material: thymocytes. The chain uses TRBV18 and TRBJ2-5, with TRBD1 matching 10 bases. This receptor was taken from a boy less than two years old with a congenital heart defect. CDR3 in amino acids: CASSPQTPDRGQETQYF. The CDR3 DNA follows: TGTGCCAGCTCACCGCAAACGCCGGACAGGGGGCAAGAGACCCAGTACTTC.